This T cell receptor beta chain is drawn from a study of cytomegalovirus exposure and HLA in healthy donors. Study-wide results and caveats: Rare TCR sequences predominated, though certain public TCRs were found in many donors. In a later analysis, parvovirus B19, influenza, CMV and Epstein-Barr virus appeared linked to several top co-occurrence clusters. The authors later found HLA-associated TCR beta chains more clonally expanded than equally common others.

With 60 Vbeta and 13 Jbeta primers, the PCR was carried out. Repertoires were generated with immunoSEQ multiplex PCR, while TCRdb's copy carries only in-frame clones and drops some. This sample yields nearly 110,000 clones, of which around 73% are seen a single time; roughly 8% belongs to the top ten. This clone was seen more than once but under ten times. Its antigen is unknown. From germline, CDR1 is SNHLY and CDR2 FYNNEI. The CDR3 has 14 amino acids. V was cut by 2 bases and J by 6 bases, with 10 bases left in between. The rearrangement joins TRBV2 to TRBJ2-2; D remains ambiguous. The clonotype was recovered from a young man in good health and CMV-seronegative. The sequenced material came from PBMCs. The CDR3: CASSESSRAGELFF. The CDR3 DNA is TGTGCCAGCAGTGAATCGTCCCGGGCCGGGGAGCTGTTTTTT.